This T cell receptor beta chain was obtained from a study of T cell responses to AZD1222 COVID-19 vaccine. The CDR3 contains 15 residues. Germline CDR1 is LGHDT and CDR2 is YNNKEL (reference sequence). Trimming stripped 0 bases from V and 5 bases from J, with 11 bases between. Only in-frame clones appear in the TCRdb table, and some are missing; sequencing was by immunoSEQ multiplex PCR. The table shows approximately 110,000 clones, with roughly nine tenths occurring only once. The gene calls are TRBV3-1 (or the pseudogene TRBV3-2) and TRBJ1-5, with D possibly being TRBD1 (5 bases). The sample consisted of peripheral blood, taken 28 days after the second AZD1222 dose. This TCR came from an adult who received the AZD1222 COVID-19 vaccine. The CDR3 sequence: CASSQDSGLDQPQHF. The CDR3 DNA follows: TGTGCCAGCAGCCAAGATTCGGGGCTAGATCAGCCCCAGCATTTT.